This T cell receptor (beta chain) was retrieved from a study of identical twins. Comment on this clonotype: Its matching antigen is unknown.

Study results and limitations: With monozygotic twins, out-of-frame TCR alpha sharing exceeded what models estimated.

The trim removed 5 bases at V and 4 bases at J, leaving 9 bases unmatched. Germline V CDR1 and CDR2: LNHNV, YYDKDF (reference sequence). CDR3 length: 15 amino acids. A universal primer site arose from template switching, and cDNA bore unique molecular identifiers. TCRdb recomputed calls from the 5' RACE reads with MiXCR, one row per CDR3 protein. The sample carries some 1,600,000 distinct CDR3 sequences, 25% to 35% recorded once. The sequence derives from a newborn girl in good health. V and J are TRBV15 and TRBJ1-2; 8 nucleotides agree with TRBD1. The sequencing input was cord blood. CDR3 bases: TGTGCCACCAGCGGTTACAGGGGGATGGCCTATGGCTACACCTTC. Encoded protein: CATSGYRGMAYGYTF.